The rows below give T cell receptor beta chains drawn from one sample of a study of glioma-infiltrating T cells after dendritic cell vaccination. Libraries were prepared by immunoSEQ multiplex PCR; TCRdb keeps only in-frame clonotypes and omits some of them. The sample consists of approximately 85,000 clones, approximately 81% of them appearing once. Sequenced material: blood, taken after dendritic cell vaccination. The receptors stem from a human donor with glioblastoma. Both conserved end residues are part of each CDR3. D genes are given only for firm matches. Clone size is stated in some rows and not others, as once, few, many or a class when expanded.

clone size	D gene	J gene	V gene	CDR3 protein	CDR3 DNA
NA	NA	TRBJ1-1	TRBV7-2	CASRPRRGDWAEAFF	TGTGCCAGCAGGCCCCGACGGGGGGACTGGGCTGAAGCTTTCTTT
NA	NA	TRBJ2-7	TRBV30	CGKGQSYEQYF	TGTGGAAAGGGGCAGTCCTACGAGCAGTACTTC
once	TRBD1	TRBJ2-5	TRBV7-2	CASSFMTGGRETQYF	TGTGCCAGCAGCTTCATGACAGGGGGCCGGGAGACCCAGTACTTC
NA	TRBD1	TRBJ1-4	TRBV5-8	CASSFPGQGALEKLFF	TGTGCCAGCAGCTTCCCGGGACAGGGGGCGCTAGAAAAACTGTTTTTT
NA	NA	TRBJ1-5	TRBV2	CASSLSGNQPQHF	TGTGCCAGCAGTCTATCGGGCAATCAGCCCCAGCATTTT
NA	TRBD2	TRBJ2-5	TRBV11-2	CASSLQAAGGETQYF	TGTGCCAGCAGCCTACAGGCCGCGGGGGGGGAGACCCAGTACTTC
NA	NA	TRBJ1-2	TRBV7-2	CASSLEGGYGYTF	TGTGCCAGCAGCTTAGAAGGCGGCTATGGCTACACCTTC
NA	NA	TRBJ2-3	TRBV27	CASSLGGGPPDTQYF	TGTGCCAGCAGTTTGGGCGGAGGTCCCCCAGATACGCAGTATTTT
once	TRBD1	TRBJ1-1	TRBV6-5	CASSNSGTGGTEAFF	TGTGCCAGCAGTAACTCCGGGACAGGGGGCACTGAAGCTTTCTTT
NA	NA	TRBJ2-7	TRBV7-9	CASSEQGKGEQYF	TGTGCCAGCAGTGAACAGGGAAAGGGGGAGCAGTACTTC
once	NA	TRBJ1-6	TRBV7-9	CASSLKTGYVGYNSPLHF	TGTGCCAGCAGCTTGAAGACGGGATATGTTGGGTATAATTCACCCCTCCACTTT
NA	NA	TRBJ2-1	TRBV19	CASSIDVPGDEQFF	TGTGCCAGTAGTATAGATGTTCCGGGGGATGAGCAGTTCTTC
once	NA	TRBJ2-7	TRBV5-4	CATNEKQGGPAYEQYF	TGTGCCACCAACGAGAAACAGGGGGGGCCAGCTTACGAGCAGTACTTC
NA	NA	TRBJ2-2	TRBV7-9	CASSLSGELFF	TGTGCCAGCAGCCTATCCGGGGAGCTGTTTTTT
NA	TRBD1	TRBJ2-1	TRBV7-9	CASSSGQGEHNEQFF	TGTGCCAGCAGCTCGGGACAGGGGGAACACAATGAGCAGTTCTTC
NA	NA	TRBJ1-2	TRBV5-1	CASSLTRQDSYGYTF	TGCGCCAGCAGCTTGACGCGACAGGATAGTTATGGCTACACCTTC
NA	TRBD1	TRBJ1-2	TRBV6-1	CASRPTGIKGYTF	TGTGCCAGCAGGCCGACAGGGATTAAGGGCTACACCTTC
NA	TRBD2	TRBJ2-7	TRBV27	CASSVRLAGHSYEQYF	TGTGCCAGCAGTGTGAGACTAGCGGGGCACTCCTACGAGCAGTACTTC
NA	NA	TRBJ1-4	TRBV6-5	CASSPRGGNNEKLFF	TGTGCCAGCAGTCCCAGGGGAGGGAATAATGAAAAACTGTTTTTT
few	NA	TRBJ1-2	TRBV4-2	CASSHPGRVEDYGYTF	TGTGCCAGCAGCCACCCCGGGAGGGTGGAGGACTATGGCTACACCTTC
NA	TRBD1	TRBJ1-2	TRBV5-1	CASSFTGDGYTF	TGCGCCAGCAGCTTTACAGGGGACGGCTACACCTTC
NA	TRBD1	TRBJ2-5	TRBV7-8	CASSLAVTGGLQTQYF	TGTGCCAGCAGCTTAGCGGTGACAGGGGGTTTGCAGACCCAGTACTTC
NA	NA	TRBJ2-1	TRBV6-5	CASSYQELAINEQFF	TGTGCCAGCAGTTATCAGGAACTAGCTATCAATGAGCAGTTCTTC
NA	TRBD1	TRBJ2-7	TRBV7-9	CASSPRDRHYEQYF	TGTGCCAGCAGCCCCCGGGACAGGCACTACGAGCAGTACTTC
NA	NA	TRBJ2-7	TRBV5-6	CASSLVSVSYEQYF	TGTGCCAGCAGCTTGGTTTCGGTCTCCTACGAGCAGTACTTC
NA	TRBD2	TRBJ2-3	TRBV7-2	CASSLSGAFTDTQYF	TGTGCCAGCAGCTTAAGCGGGGCCTTCACAGATACGCAGTATTTT
NA	NA	TRBJ1-2	TRBV5-1	CASSLAGQLLNYGYTF	TGCGCCAGCAGCTTGGCTGGGCAGCTCCTTAACTATGGCTACACCTTC
few	NA	TRBJ1-1	TRBV11-2	CASSFVLVTEAFF	TGTGCCAGCAGCTTCGTCTTAGTAACTGAAGCTTTCTTT
NA	NA	TRBJ1-2	TRBV10-3	CAISEPPRGDGYTF	TGTGCCATCAGTGAACCCCCCAGGGGTGATGGCTACACCTTC
NA	NA	TRBJ2-1	TRBV5-6	CASSLPDIYNEQFF	TGTGCCAGCAGCTTGCCGGACATCTACAATGAGCAGTTCTTC
NA	TRBD1	TRBJ2-7	TRBV11-1	CASSLSRTGTYEQYF	TGTGCCAGCAGCCTCTCCCGGACAGGAACCTACGAGCAGTACTTC
NA	TRBD2	TRBJ2-3	TRBV5-4	CASSLAGGGGALDTQYF	TGTGCCAGCAGCTTGGCAGGCGGCGGGGGGGCTTTAGATACGCAGTATTTT
few	NA	TRBJ2-7	TRBV6-1	CASSEGHEQYF	TGTGCCAGCAGTGAAGGGCACGAGCAGTACTTC
NA	TRBD1	TRBJ1-4	TRBV9	CASSFGTGGTATNEKLFF	TGTGCCAGCAGCTTCGGGACAGGAGGGACTGCAACTAATGAAAAACTGTTTTTT
NA	NA	TRBJ2-7	TRBV27	CASSLMGGSYEQYF	TGTGCCAGCAGTTTAATGGGGGGTTCCTACGAGCAGTACTTC
NA	NA	TRBJ1-6	TRBV6-1	CASSEAIAYEVNSPLHF	TGTGCCAGCAGTGAAGCGATCGCGTACGAAGTTAATTCACCCCTCCACTTT
NA	NA	TRBJ1-1	TRBV2	CASTTELMNTEAFF	TGTGCCAGCACCACCGAGCTTATGAACACTGAAGCTTTCTTT
NA	TRBD1	TRBJ2-2	TRBV11-2	CASQGQGAANTGELFF	TGTGCCTCCCAGGGCCAGGGGGCTGCGAACACCGGGGAGCTGTTTTTT
NA	NA	TRBJ2-1	TRBV7-6	CASSLGSSSYNEQFF	TGTGCCAGCAGCCTTGGGTCTAGCTCCTACAATGAGCAGTTCTTC
NA	NA	TRBJ1-1	TRBV2	CASSEFDFSEAFF	TGTGCCAGCAGTGAATTTGACTTCTCTGAAGCTTTCTTT
NA	NA	TRBJ1-5	TRBV6-4	CASSMDTNQPQHF	TGTGCCAGCAGTATGGACACGAATCAGCCCCAGCATTTT
once	NA	TRBJ1-2	TRBV9	CASSETGYGYTF	TGTGCCAGCAGCGAGACAGGTTATGGCTACACCTTC
NA	TRBD2	TRBJ2-5	TRBV5-4	CASSGAGDQETQYF	TGTGCCAGCAGCGGAGCGGGGGACCAAGAGACCCAGTACTTC
few	TRBD1	TRBJ1-5	TRBV5-5	CASSFTSGQGAQPQHF	TGTGCCAGCAGCTTCACGTCGGGACAGGGGGCGCAGCCCCAGCATTTT
NA	TRBD2	TRBJ2-1	TRBV9	CASSITSGINNEQFF	TGTGCCAGCAGCATAACTAGCGGGATTAACAATGAGCAGTTCTTC
once	NA	TRBJ1-1	TRBV7-7	CASSADRNTEAFF	TGTGCCAGCAGCGCGGACAGGAACACTGAAGCTTTCTTT